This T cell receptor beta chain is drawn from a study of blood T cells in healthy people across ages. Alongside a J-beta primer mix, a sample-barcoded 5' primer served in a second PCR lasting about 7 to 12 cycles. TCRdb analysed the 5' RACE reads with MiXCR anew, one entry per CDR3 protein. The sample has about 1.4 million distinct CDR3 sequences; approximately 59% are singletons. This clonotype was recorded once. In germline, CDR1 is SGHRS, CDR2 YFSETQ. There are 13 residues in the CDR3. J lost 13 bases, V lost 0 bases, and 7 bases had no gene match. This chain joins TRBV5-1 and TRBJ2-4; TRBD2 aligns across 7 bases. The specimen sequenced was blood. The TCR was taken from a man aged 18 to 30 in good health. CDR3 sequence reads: CASSLAAGIEQYF. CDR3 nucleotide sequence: TGCGCCAGCAGCTTGGCAGCGGGGATTGAGCAGTACTTC.